This T cell receptor (beta chain) was sequenced for a study of shared clonotypes between healthy human individuals (dated by TCRdb to 2018 to 2021). About the investigation overall: The cohort included three men and a couple of women between 18 and 49 years of age. For each donor, CD4 naive and CD4 memory were each run on three plates, CD8 naive on two plates, and CD8 memory on one plate. To estimate repertoire size and how much clonotype sharing occurs between individuals, the study deeply sequenced the blood TCR repertoires of several healthy adults. To increase sequencing depth and limit assay-specific biases, TCR repertoire library preparation and sequencing were carried out by different laboratories using diverse techniques. Each donor's leukapheresis produced roughly between roughly 0.85 and 10 billion PBMCs.

CD8 naive samples were obtained by positive selection for CCR7 among CD45RO-negative cells, yielding a CD45RA+CCR7+ population from which TemRA cells were excluded. Healthy HIV-negative adults with no recently reported acute infections or vaccinations were included as donors. Every donor was a Caucasian adult residing in Nashville, Tennessee, USA. Blood was obtained by leukapheresis, after which PBMCs were separated by Ficoll-Histopaque density gradient centrifugation and cryopreserved in liquid nitrogen vapor phase. Analytical flow cytometry was used to check the purity and quantity of every magnetically sorted T cell population. Each sorted fraction had its genomic DNA isolated and then quantified by UV absorbance on a Nanodrop 2000c. What the work shows at the level of the full study, not this receptor alone: Estimated clonotype richness was generally larger for naive than for memory subsets. Sampling was limited to blood, and TCR repertoires in tissue likely differ from TCR repertoires in blood. Across several donors, about 5.2% of naive CD4, approximately 3.6% of naive CD8, roughly 2.2% of memory CD4, and under 0.45% of memory CD8 clonotypes were shared. Clonotypes shared by all four sorted-subset donors showed higher generation probabilities than non-shared clonotypes. Because the study included a small number of donors, the genetic and exposure-history diversity represented was limited. Rarefaction of sorted-subset datasets indicated incomplete sequencing despite the large sequencing depth. Based on pairwise subsampling, the degree of clonotype sharing among donors was expected to be affected by sequencing depth.

V and J are trimmed by 10 bases and 4 bases, and the gene matches miss 6 bases of the junction. The CDR3 holds 14 amino acids from the cysteine to the phenylalanine. The sequence is cut down to CDR3 DNA, 42 bases in frame from base 1. According to the germline V gene (reference sequence), CDR1 reads MNHEY and CDR2 reads SMNVEV. Using the deep immunoSEQ assay, multiplex PCR amplified TCR CDR3 regions from genomic DNA. Genomic DNA extracted from each cell subset was distributed evenly over all wells of several immunoSEQ 96-well plates, and each plate served as one replicate. For sorted subsets, approximately 190 ng of genomic DNA, equivalent to 25,000 to 30,000 T cell genomes, went into each replicate PCR. Purified libraries were measured with a Qubit 3.0 fluorometer, size-checked on a Bioanalyzer 2100, and measured again with the KAPA Library Quantification kit. Every immunoSEQ 96-well plate was sequenced on a dedicated single-read 150-cycle Illumina NextSeq 550 flow cell. Under the source paper's analysis protocol: Because the immunoSEQ output included only junctional sequences and no quality scores, the filtering could not be the same as the filtering used for full-length reads. Sequences were annotated with PyIR, a Python wrapper for IgBLAST v1.9, using IMGT germline references to assign V/J genes and CDR3. Reads were filtered out if the reads had weak V/J assignments (E-value above 1e-6), no CDR3, stop codons, out-of-frame junctions, or ambiguous translated residues. V3J clonotypes were defined by identical inferred V gene, J gene, and CDR3 amino acid sequence. To compute the percentage overlap between repertoires, the number of shared unique clonotypes was divided by the size of the smaller repertoire. Repertoire richness was assessed with RTK rarefaction, the Chao1 estimator, and Recon v2.1 estimates of unobserved clonotypes. Generation probabilities were computed with OLGA for all TCRbeta clonotypes obtained by the gDNA method from several donors. Sourced from immuneACCESS, this table was stored by TCRdb with only in-frame sequences that have V and J called. A share of the clones is absent; for the studies checked, an unresolved V gene accounts for under half, and the remainder has no known explanation. V, J and clone size reflect that table, while D and trimming were determined from the DNA. The sample contains millions of clones, 85% to 95% of them found a single time. About 1.1% of the sample goes to the ten largest clones.

Turning to this clone: The antigen it binds to is not known. Base qualities are missing; no much larger clone stands one base away.

Sequences were obtained from naive CD8+ T cells sorted from blood. The cell subset or site label, as the study defines it: CD45RA+CCR7+. This chain joins TRBV27 to TRBJ2-5; 13 bases in between match TRBD2. The TCR sequence derives from a man aged 18 to 29 in good health. The DNA is TGTGCCACCAGGACTAGCGGGGGCCTAGAGACCCAGTACTTC. The resulting protein is CATRTSGGLETQYF.